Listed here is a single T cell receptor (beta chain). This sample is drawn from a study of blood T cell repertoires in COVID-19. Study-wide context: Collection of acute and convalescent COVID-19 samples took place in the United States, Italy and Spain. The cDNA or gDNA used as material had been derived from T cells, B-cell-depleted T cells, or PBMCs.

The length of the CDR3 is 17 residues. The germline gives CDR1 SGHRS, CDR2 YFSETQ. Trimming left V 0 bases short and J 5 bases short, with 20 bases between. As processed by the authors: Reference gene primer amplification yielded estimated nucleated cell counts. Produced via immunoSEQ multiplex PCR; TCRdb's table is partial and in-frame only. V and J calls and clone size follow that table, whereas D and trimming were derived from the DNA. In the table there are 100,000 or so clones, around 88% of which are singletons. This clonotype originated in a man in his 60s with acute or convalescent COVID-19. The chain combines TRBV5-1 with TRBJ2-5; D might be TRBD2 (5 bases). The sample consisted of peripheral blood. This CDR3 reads CASSLEIPTASLETQYF. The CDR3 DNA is TGCGCCAGCAGCTTGGAGATCCCGACGGCTAGCTTGGAGACCCAGTACTTC.